This T cell receptor beta chain was profiled in a study of blood T cell repertoires in COVID-19. Study information: Collection of acute and convalescent COVID-19 samples took place in the United States, Italy and Spain. The cDNA or gDNA used as material had been derived from T cells, B-cell-depleted T cells, or PBMCs.

Looked up from germline, CDR1 is KGHSH and CDR2 is LQKENI. This CDR3 contains 15 residues. V lost 3 bases and J lost 0; bases outside the gene matches: 5. In the study's own analysis: Amplification from reference gene primers served as the basis for estimated nucleated cell counts. Sequencing used immunoSEQ multiplex PCR; TCRdb keeps in-frame clones, though not all of them. The V and J calls and clone size come from that table; D and trimming were worked out from the DNA. The sample holds 63,000 or so clones, approximately 82% seen once. The chain joins TRBV18 to TRBJ2-7, with TRBD2 matching 7 bases. The TCR sequence derives from a man aged 80 or over with active COVID-19. Sequences were obtained from peripheral blood. CDR3 region: CASSPGTISSYEQYF. The CDR3 nucleotides read TGTGCCAGCTCACCTGGGACTATAAGCTCCTACGAGCAGTACTTC. Supplemented by reference TRBV18 and TRBJ2-7, the full variable domain reads NAGVMQNPRHLVRRRGQEARLRCSPMKGHSHVYWYRQLPEEGLKFMVYLQKENIIDESGMPKERFSAEFPKEGPSILRIQQVVRGDSAAYFCASSPGTISSYEQYFGPGTRLTVT.